These T cell receptor beta chains were read from a single sample in a study of blood T cell repertoires in COVID-19. Clones were read by immunoSEQ multiplex PCR, and TCRdb kept only the in-frame ones, dropping some. The sample gives 190,000 or so clones, over 75% of which show up once; around 2.3% is in the top ten. The sample comprised peripheral blood. Every receptor here comes from a man aged 35-49 years with active or convalescent COVID-19. The CDR3 runs from the conserved cysteine through the conserved F or W. A D gene is named only where the DNA matches it firmly. Expanded clones are given a class, and other clones once, few, many or no size at all.

d_gene	v_gene	len	j_gene	abundance	CDR3nt	CDR3aa
-	TRBV1	16	TRBJ2-1	once	TGCACCAGCAGACACCCCGGGACTAAGCGCTACAATGAGCAGTTCTTC	CTSRHPGTKRYNEQFF
TRBD1	TRBV28	15	TRBJ1-2	-	TGTGCCAGCAGGGCGGGGACAGGGGGCGACTATGGCTACACCTTC	CASRAGTGGDYGYTF
-	TRBV4-1	14	TRBJ1-4	-	TGCGCCAGCAGCCAACTCATCAGGTCCGAAAAACTGTTTTTT	CASSQLIRSEKLFF
TRBD1	TRBV3-1/TRBV3-2	14	TRBJ1-1	-	TGTGCCAGCAGCCAACGACAGGGGAACACTGAAGCTTTCTTT	CASSQRQGNTEAFF
-	TRBV18	18	TRBJ2-7	-	TGTGCCAGCTCACCACCGTCCTTATTTTCGACTACGTTCCACGAGCAGTACTTC	CASSPPSLFSTTFHEQYF
TRBD1	TRBV10-3	16	TRBJ1-2	-	TGTGCCATCAGTGACCCCTTAGTACAGGGGGCGGGAGGCTACACCTTC	CAISDPLVQGAGGYTF
TRBD1	TRBV19	15	TRBJ1-5	-	TGTGCCAGTAGTATAGCCGCGACAGGGACGGAGCCCCAGCATTTT	CASSIAATGTEPQHF
-	TRBV29-1	13	TRBJ2-7	-	TGCAGCGTGCGGACAGCCAGCTCCTACGAGCAGTACTTC	CSVRTASSYEQYF
-	TRBV5-1	15	TRBJ2-1	once	TGCGCCAGCAGCTTGGAGGCGGGGCACTTCTCCGAGCAGTTCTTC	CASSLEAGHFSEQFF
-	TRBV28	15	TRBJ1-5	few	TGTGCCAGCAGTTCCGGGTTGCATAGCAATCAGCCCCAGCATTTT	CASSSGLHSNQPQHF
TRBD1	TRBV28	16	TRBJ1-1	-	TGTGCCAGCAGTCCCTCCGGGACAGGATCGAACACTGAAGCTTTCTTT	CASSPSGTGSNTEAFF
-	TRBV5-8	16	TRBJ2-3	-	TGTGCCAGCAGCCGGCGGGACCTGACTAGCACAGATACGCAGTATTTT	CASSRRDLTSTDTQYF
TRBD2	TRBV7-8	15	TRBJ2-1	-	TGTGCCAGCAGCCGCGGACTGGCGGGGGACAATGAGCAGTTCTTC	CASSRGLAGDNEQFF
-	TRBV5-4	16	TRBJ2-3	-	TGTGCCAGCAGCTTGGGGGCTAGCAGCAGTTCAGATACGCAGTATTTT	CASSLGASSSSDTQYF
TRBD2	TRBV6-6	19	TRBJ2-5	-	TGTGCCAGCAGCTTCCTGACGGGGGGGCTAGCGGGCGGCCAAGAGACCCAGTACTTC	CASSFLTGGLAGGQETQYF
-	TRBV5-1	13	TRBJ1-1	-	TGCGCCAGCAGCTTGTACACGAACACTGAAGCTTTCTTT	CASSLYTNTEAFF
TRBD1	TRBV15	15	TRBJ1-6	-	TGTGCCACCAGCAGAGGGACAGGGCTGGAATCACCCCTCCACTTT	CATSRGTGLESPLHF
TRBD1	TRBV4-1	17	TRBJ1-5	-	TGCGCCAGCAGCCAAGGACAGGGGGCGCGAGACAATCAGCCCCAGCATTTT	CASSQGQGARDNQPQHF
-	TRBV18	13	TRBJ1-1	-	TGTGCCAGCTCACCAAAGGGGGACACTGAAGCTTTCTTT	CASSPKGDTEAFF
-	TRBV6-6	13	TRBJ1-2	-	TGTGCCAGCAGTTACGGGGGGGAAGGAGGCTACACCTTC	CASSYGGEGGYTF
-	TRBV19	17	TRBJ1-5	once	TGTGCCAGTAGTACCCAACAGGGAGCTTATAGCAATCAGCCCCAGCATTTT	CASSTQQGAYSNQPQHF
TRBD1	TRBV5-1	16	TRBJ1-1	-	TGCGCCAGCAGCTCGGGACAGGGCACTTTGAACACTGAAGCTTTCTTT	CASSSGQGTLNTEAFF
-	TRBV5-1	15	TRBJ1-1	-	TGCGCCAGCAGCTTGGCCGTGGACAGTAACACTGAAGCTTTCTTT	CASSLAVDSNTEAFF
TRBD1	TRBV18	15	TRBJ1-5	-	TGTGCCAGCTCCCCCGGGACAGGGGTGGATCAGCCCCAGCATTTT	CASSPGTGVDQPQHF
-	TRBV5-6	15	TRBJ1-5	few	TGTGCCAGCAGCCGAACAGGGTTTAGCAATCAGCCCCAGCATTTT	CASSRTGFSNQPQHF
TRBD1	TRBV19	15	TRBJ1-2	-	TGTGCCAGTAGTATAGCGGGACAGGGGAACTATGGCTACACCTTC	CASSIAGQGNYGYTF
-	TRBV29-1	14	TRBJ2-7	-	TGCAGCGTTGAGGCCACAGGGCATAGGGACGAGCAGTACTTC	CSVEATGHRDEQYF
TRBD1	TRBV7-3	15	TRBJ2-1	-	TGTGCCAGCAGTTACGGGACAGGGGGGATGAATGAGCAGTTCTTC	CASSYGTGGMNEQFF
TRBD1	TRBV19	15	TRBJ2-2	-	TGTGCCAGTAGTATTGTGACAGGGGGCTCCGGGGAGCTGTTTTTT	CASSIVTGGSGELFF
TRBD1	TRBV3-1/TRBV3-2	14	TRBJ1-2	-	TGTGCCAGCAGCTATGAACAGGGGGCTAGGGGCTACACCTTC	CASSYEQGARGYTF
-	TRBV19	14	TRBJ2-1	-	TGTGCCAGTAGTAGGGCGACTAGGTCGGATGAGCAGTTCTTC	CASSRATRSDEQFF
-	TRBV10-2	17	TRBJ2-7	once	TGCGCCAGCAGTGAGCCCCAAGAGGCGGGGGCAAGATACGAGCAGTACTTC	CASSEPQEAGARYEQYF
TRBD2	TRBV18	21	TRBJ2-1	-	TGTGCCAGCTCACCCTCTATTTTTGACAGCGGGGGGGCCCAATTCGACAATGAGCAGTTCTTC	CASSPSIFDSGGAQFDNEQFF
-	TRBV7-9	14	TRBJ1-2	-	TGTGCCAGCAGCTTAGCGGGACAAGACTATGGCTACACCTTC	CASSLAGQDYGYTF
TRBD1	TRBV27	14	TRBJ2-7	-	TGTGCCAGCAGTTCGCCGGGACAGCGCTACGAGCAGTACTTC	CASSSPGQRYEQYF
TRBD1	TRBV2	19	TRBJ2-2	-	TGTGCCAGCAGATCCGGGACAGGGGGTGCGCGACAGAAAACCGGGGAGCTGTTTTTT	CASRSGTGGARQKTGELFF
-	TRBV27	13	TRBJ2-5	once	TGTGCCAGCAGTTTAGCAGGGTTCGAGACCCAGTACTTC	CASSLAGFETQYF
-	TRBV30	15	TRBJ1-3	-	TGTGCCTGGACGATGGAGCACGGCTCTGGAAACACCATATATTTT	CAWTMEHGSGNTIYF
-	TRBV9	15	TRBJ2-1	once	TGTGCCAGCAGCGTAGGTTCGAGCTCCTACAATGAGCAGTTCTTC	CASSVGSSSYNEQFF
TRBD2	TRBV6-4	15	TRBJ2-1	few	TGTGCCAGCAGTGACTCGAGACGGGGGGGCAATGAGCAGTTCTTC	CASSDSRRGGNEQFF
TRBD1	TRBV6-4	16	TRBJ2-1	-	TGTGTCAGCAGTGCACAGCCGGGACAGGGCTACAATGAGCAGTTCTTC	CVSSAQPGQGYNEQFF
-	TRBV9	15	TRBJ2-3	-	TGTGCCAGCAGCCTTGCGGCCTCTAGCACAGATACGCAGTATTTT	CASSLAASSTDTQYF
TRBD1	TRBV12-3/TRBV12-4	11	TRBJ1-3	-	TGTGCCAGCAGTTTGGACAGGGAAAGATATTTT	CASSLDRERYF
-	TRBV6-4	13	TRBJ2-5	-	TGTGCCAGCAGTGAAGGGGCAGGGTCGACCCAGTACTTC	CASSEGAGSTQYF
-	TRBV25-1	17	TRBJ1-1	-	TGTGCCAGCAGTGAATATTTCCGTCCCGAGGGGAACACTGAAGCTTTCTTT	CASSEYFRPEGNTEAFF
TRBD1	TRBV4-3	15	TRBJ1-2	-	TGCGCCAGCAGCCAAGATCTGCGGACAGGGGAAGGCTACACCTTC	CASSQDLRTGEGYTF
TRBD1	TRBV19	15	TRBJ2-7	-	TGTGCCAGTAGTCAGGTAGGACAGGGAAAGAACGAGCAGTACTTC	CASSQVGQGKNEQYF
-	TRBV11-2	19	TRBJ2-3	once	TGTGCCAGCAGCACTAGAGGAACCCGCCCGGGGGAGGATGCAGATACGCAGTATTTT	CASSTRGTRPGEDADTQYF
-	TRBV2	15	TRBJ1-3	few	TGTGCCAGCATTCAAGACATGAGCTCTGGAAACACCATATATTTT	CASIQDMSSGNTIYF
-	TRBV4-1	12	TRBJ1-4	-	TGCGCCAGCAGCCGAGGGGAGGGGACCGTGTTTTTT	CASSRGEGTVFF
-	TRBV5-6	12	TRBJ2-7	-	TGTGCCAGCAGCGGCAGGGGATACGAGCAGTACTTC	CASSGRGYEQYF
TRBD1	TRBV19	15	TRBJ2-1	-	TGTGCCAGTAGCCAAAGAAGGGGGCATTACAATGAGCAGTTCTTC	CASSQRRGHYNEQFF
TRBD2	TRBV3-1/TRBV3-2	16	TRBJ2-1	-	TGTGCCAGCAGCCAGAGAGCGGGGGCATCCTACAATGAGCAGTTCTTC	CASSQRAGASYNEQFF
TRBD1	TRBV5-6	18	TRBJ1-6	-	TGTGCCAGCAGCTTGGGCTCCATGGGTAGGGGGCTTAATTCACCCCTCCACTTT	CASSLGSMGRGLNSPLHF